The 14 T cell receptor beta chains below all came from one sample that was sequenced in a study of T cell responses to AZD1222 COVID-19 vaccine. Assay used: immunoSEQ multiplex PCR; TCRdb lists only in-frame clones, some missing. The data show about 180,000 clones, with approximately 92% seen just once and 2.6% held by the top ten. Material: peripheral blood, obtained on day 0 of AZD1222 vaccination. The receptors come from an adult in good health.

The chain couples TRBV5-8 to TRBJ2-1; 10 bases are shared with TRBD1. With 4 bases clipped from V and 6 bases from J, the junction kept 7 bases outside the gene matches. This CDR3 spans 15 amino acids. Germline loops: CDR1 SGHTS, CDR2 YDEGEE. CDR3 protein: CASSNRQGARNEQFF. In DNA, the CDR3 is TGTGCCAGCAGCAACCGACAGGGGGCTCGCAATGAGCAGTTCTTC.

The chain uses TRBV12-3 or TRBV12-4 and TRBJ2-5, with 8 positions matching TRBD2. CDR3 length: 13 residues. V gave up 7 bases and J gave up 4 bases; unmatched junction bases: 5. CDR3 nucleotide sequence: TGTGCCAGCAACCAGCGGGAGAGAGAGACCCAGTACTTC. Its protein product is CASNQRERETQYF.

This clone was picked up one time. This sequence joins TRBV27 and TRBJ1-4; TRBD1 is a possible D gene (6 bases). The ends were cut back, 7 bases at V and 3 bases at J, with 15 bases in the middle. Per the germline V gene, CDR1 is MNHEY and CDR2 is SMNVEV (reference sequence). The CDR3 contains 15 residues. CDR3 in DNA: TGTGCCAGCACCCCCAGGGGAGGGCCTAATGAAAAACTGTTTTTT. Encoded protein: CASTPRGGPNEKLFF.

This chain uses TRBV13 with TRBJ2-7; no clear D gene. The germline V and J ends were trimmed by 2 bases and 0 bases, with 11 bases remaining between them. CDR1 is PRHDT, CDR2 FYEKMQ, per germline (reference sequence). The CDR3 has 15 amino acids. CDR3 nucleotide sequence: TGTGCCAGCAGCTTATGGACGGCACCCTCCTACGAGCAGTACTTC. This codes for CASSLWTAPSYEQYF. Full variable domain (outside the CDR3, taken from reference TRBV13 and TRBJ2-7): AAGVIQSPRHLIKEKRETATLKCYPIPRHDTVYWYQQGPGQDPQFLISFYEKMQSDKGSIPDRFSAQQFSDYHSELNMSSLELGDSALYFCASSLWTAPSYEQYFGPGTRLTVT.

This clone turned up a few times. Its ends do not fully match the called genes, so a read error is possible. The chain links TRBV9 to TRBJ2-1; a weak D match, TRBD1 (5 bases). Germline V CDR1 and CDR2: SGDLS, YYNGEE. This CDR3 comprises 15 residues. The CDR3 loop is CASSAGGQGYSEQFF. In nucleotides, the CDR3 is TGTGCCAGCAGCGCAGGTGGGCAGGGATACAGTGAGCAGTTCTTC.

The rearrangement links TRBV19 to TRBJ2-7; tentatively, D is TRBD1 (6 bases). V lost 5 bases and J 1 base, leaving 12 bases between the germline ends. This CDR3 contains 14 residues. In germline, CDR1 is LNHDA, CDR2 SQIVND (reference sequence). CDR3: CASSPTGISYEQYF. The CDR3, as DNA: TGTGCCAGTAGTCCGACAGGAATATCCTACGAGCAGTACTTC.

This clone was observed once. The chain has TRBV18 and TRBJ2-3, with 12 bases aligning to TRBD2. Germline V gene data show CDR1 as KGHSH and CDR2 as LQKENI. V dropped 3 bases and J dropped 4; count of bases not matched to a gene: 8. This CDR3 contains 17 residues. The CDR3 loop is CASSPFPSGREADTQYF. The CDR3 nucleotides are TGTGCCAGCTCACCGTTTCCTAGCGGGAGGGAGGCAGATACGCAGTATTTT.

This chain links TRBV2 with TRBJ1-4, with a weak D call TRBD1 (5 bases). The germline gives CDR1 SNHLY, CDR2 FYNNEI. This CDR3 has 15 residues. V lost 3 bases, J lost 2 bases, and 10 bases lay in between. This chain's CDR3 is CASSDRGVTNEKLFF. In DNA form, the CDR3 reads TGTGCCAGCAGTGACCGGGGGGTCACTAATGAAAAACTGTTTTTT.

This chain joins TRBV7-9 and TRBJ1-2, with D tentatively TRBD1 (6 bases). This CDR3 is 13 amino acids long. Germline V CDR1 and CDR2: SEHNR, FQNEAQ (reference sequence). Between the trimmed V and J ends, which lost 5 bases and 8 bases, there was a span of 15 bases. CDR3 sequence: CASSPGDIGGYTF. The CDR3 nucleotides read TGTGCCAGCAGCCCCGGGGACATCGGAGGCTACACCTTC.

This chain uses TRBV7-9 with TRBJ2-1; perhaps D is TRBD1 or TRBD2 (5 bases each). V was cut by 1 base and J by 2 bases, with 6 bases left in between. CDR1 SEHNR and CDR2 FQNEAQ come from the germline V gene (reference sequence). The CDR3 is 14 residues long. The CDR3 DNA reads as TGTGCCAGCAGCTTAGTGGGGGCCTACAATGAGCAGTTCTTC. This translates into CASSLVGAYNEQFF.

This chain joins TRBV11-3 and TRBJ2-1, with 14 bases lining up with TRBD2. The CDR3 runs 17 residues. Germline CDR1 is SGHNT and CDR2 is YENEEA. V shed 4 bases and J 3 bases; nucleotides not matched to a gene: 5. The CDR3 region is CASSWGTSGSGYNEQFF. CDR3 sequence (DNA): TGTGCCAGCAGCTGGGGGACTAGCGGGAGCGGCTACAATGAGCAGTTCTTC.

This clone is a singleton in its sample. The chain links TRBV4-1 to TRBJ2-2; 7 nucleotides line up with TRBD2. This CDR3 comprises 17 residues. Germline V CDR1 and CDR2: MGHRA, YSYEKL. Germline trimming cut 0 bases from V and 4 bases from J; bases unmatched to any gene: 8. In DNA form, the CDR3 reads TGCGCCAGCAGCCAAGACAGAGGGAGGGCCGTCACCGGGGAGCTGTTTTTT. Translating gives CASSQDRGRAVTGELFF.

The chain joins TRBV28 to TRBJ1-6; D ambiguous. Germline V lookup: CDR1 MDHEN, CDR2 SYDVKM. V was cut by 7 bases and J by 6 bases, with 13 bases left in between. CDR3 length: 14 amino acids. CDR3 region: CASKERASNSPLHF. The CDR3 DNA reads as TGTGCCAGCAAAGAAAGGGCAAGTAATTCACCCCTCCACTTT.

The V gene is TRBV2, the J gene TRBJ2-1; D ambiguous. There are 13 residues in the CDR3. Germline values: CDR1 SNHLY, CDR2 FYNNEI. Deletions cut 3 bases from V and 8 bases from J, with 11 bases between. CDR3 in DNA: TGTGCCAGCAGTGAGGTGGCAGGATATGAGCAGTTCTTC. This encodes CASSEVAGYEQFF. The full variable domain, rest sourced from reference TRBV2 and TRBJ2-1, is EPEVTQTPSHQVTQMGQEVILRCVPISNHLYFYWYRQILGQKVEFLVSFYNNEISEKSEIFDDQFSVERPDGSNFTLKIRSTKLEDSAMYFCASSEVAGYEQFFGPGTRLTVL.